Below, 19 T cell receptor beta chains from the same sample are listed, as sequenced in a study of cytomegalovirus exposure and HLA in healthy donors. Researchers ran the PCR with 60 Vbeta and 13 Jbeta primers. Method: immunoSEQ multiplex PCR; TCRdb's copy keeps in-frame clones and lacks some. This sample has some 120,000 clones, with over 60% found just once. The sequencing input was PBMCs. The source of these receptors is a human donor in good health.

The chain carries TRBV7-9 and TRBJ2-7; possibly TRBD2 for D (6 bases). The V and J ends lost 4 bases and 0 bases respectively, with 10 bases between them. CDR1 SEHNR and CDR2 FQNEAQ come from the germline V gene (reference sequence). This CDR3 is built from 14 residues. The CDR3 nucleotides are TGTGCCAGCAGCTCGGGGGTGTTCTCCTACGAGCAGTACTTC. Translating it yields CASSSGVFSYEQYF.

This clone was detected a few times. The chain combines TRBV6-1 with TRBJ2-6; D remains unclear. Trimming took 8 bases from V and 0 from J, leaving 8 bases between them. CDR1 and CDR2 from the germline V gene are MNHNS and SASEGT. The CDR3 is made up of 14 amino acids. The CDR3 DNA sequence: TGTGCCAGCGGTAGAGACTCTGGGGCCAACGTCCTGACTTTC. It yields the protein CASGRDSGANVLTF.

The chain links TRBV4-1 to TRBJ2-7, with D possibly TRBD2 on 6 matching bases. The CDR3 covers 15 residues. The V end lost 0 bases, the J end lost 5 bases, and 14 bases lay between the germline ends. Germline V gene sequence: CDR1 MGHRA, CDR2 YSYEKL. DNA of the CDR3: TGCGCCAGCAGCCAAGAGAAGGTAGCGGTTAACGAGCAGTACTTC. It translates to CASSQEKVAVNEQYF.

The chain recombines TRBV28 with TRBJ1-1; D might be TRBD1 (5 bases). Germline assignment: CDR1 MDHEN and CDR2 SYDVKM. Trimming stripped 2 bases from V and 1 base from J, with 8 bases between. This CDR3 has 14 residues. This chain's CDR3 is CASSLRGKNTEAFF. CDR3 DNA: TGTGCCAGCAGTTTACGGGGGAAGAACACTGAAGCTTTCTTT.

The rearrangement uses TRBV7-3 and TRBJ2-1, with D tentatively TRBD2 (6 bases). Trimming cost V 5 bases and J 4 bases, with 9 bases left between them. The germline V gene encodes CDR1 SGHTA and CDR2 FQGTGA. This CDR3 is 13 amino acids long. CDR3 region: CASSARGYNEQFF. As DNA, the CDR3 is TGTGCCAGCAGCGCTCGGGGGTACAATGAGCAGTTCTTC.

The chain links TRBV19 to TRBJ2-5; possible D gene TRBD2, 7 bases. V was pared by 1 base and J by 5 bases, with 14 bases between. There are 15 residues in the CDR3. Per the germline V gene, CDR1 is LNHDA and CDR2 is SQIVND (reference sequence). CDR3 DNA sequence: TGTGCCAGTAGTATAGGGGGGGGGCAGCGGGAGACCCAGTACTTC. Its translation: CASSIGGGQRETQYF.

The chain links TRBV4-1 to TRBJ1-5, with D maybe TRBD1 (5 bases). V lost 1 base and J 9 bases, leaving 10 bases between the germline ends. The CDR3 loop spans 13 amino acids. Germline lookup yields CDR1 MGHRA and CDR2 YSYEKL. CDR3 loop: CASSQGGERPQHF. Written as DNA, the CDR3 is TGCGCCAGCAGCCAAGGGGGGGAACGGCCCCAGCATTTT.

CDR3 nucleotides: TGTGCCAGCAGATTACGCGAGGCGGGGGCAACTAATGAAAAACTGTTTTTT. Amino acids: CASRLREAGATNEKLFF. This chain joins TRBV2 and TRBJ1-4, with a tentative D call TRBD1 (5 bases). The CDR3 sequence is 17 residues long. Per germline, CDR1 SNHLY and CDR2 FYNNEI. V was clipped by 6 bases and J by 0 bases, with 17 bases between them. Complete variable domain (other parts from reference TRBV2 and TRBJ1-4): EPEVTQTPSHQVTQMGQEVILRCVPISNHLYFYWYRQILGQKVEFLVSFYNNEISEKSEIFDDQFSVERPDGSNFTLKIRSTKLEDSAMYFCASRLREAGATNEKLFFGSGTQLSVL.

This rearrangement joins TRBV27 to TRBJ1-2; 8 bases match TRBD1. V lost 8 bases and J lost 4; bases outside the gene matches: 3. Germline CDR1 is MNHEY and CDR2 is SMNVEV (reference sequence). This CDR3 has 12 amino acids. CDR3 sequence (DNA): TGTGCCAGCTGGACAGGGTTCTATGGCTACACCTTC. Translating it yields CASWTGFYGYTF.

V is TRBV5-1 and J is TRBJ2-1, with 14 bases lining up with TRBD2. The V gene end was trimmed by 1 base and the J gene end by 12 bases; junction bases not matched to a gene: 9. The V gene's germline CDR1 is SGHRS and CDR2 YFSETQ. CDR3 length: 16 amino acids. CDR3 sequence (DNA): TGCGCCAGCAGCTTGCTCGAGACTAGCGGGGGGGCTGGGCAGTTCTTC. Protein product: CASSLLETSGGAGQFF. The full variable domain, its missing parts supplied by reference TRBV5-1 and TRBJ2-1, is KAGVTQTPRYLIKTRGQQVTLSCSPISGHRSVSWYQQTPGQGLQFLFEYFSETQRNKGNFPGRFSGRQFSNSRSEMNVSTLELGDSALYLCASSLLETSGGAGQFFGPGTRLTVL.

In its sample, this clone was seen a few times. The V call is TRBV4-2, the J call TRBJ1-2; no reliable D call. With 0 bases removed from V and 7 bases from J, the gap between germline ends came to 3 bases. The CDR3 is 11 amino acids. Germline V CDR1 and CDR2: LGHNA, YNFKEQ. The CDR3 sequence: CASSQDSGYTF. In nucleotides, the CDR3 is TGTGCCAGCAGCCAAGATAGTGGCTACACCTTC.

This rearrangement joins TRBV4-1 to TRBJ2-3, with 11 nucleotides matching TRBD1. The junction had 7 bases not matched to a gene; V was cut back by 3 bases and J by 2 bases. CDR3 length: 17 residues. Looked up from germline, CDR1 is MGHRA and CDR2 is YSYEKL. The CDR3 DNA reads TGCGCCAGCAGCCAGGACAGGGGGCGACTAAACACAGATACGCAGTATTTT. Translating it yields CASSQDRGRLNTDTQYF.

The CDR3 coding sequence is TGCGCCAGCAGACAGGGGGACGGAAACACCATATATTTT. Its protein product is CASRQGDGNTIYF. J is TRBJ1-3 and V is TRBV5-1; 8 bases align to TRBD1. J gave up 4 bases and V 5 bases, and 2 bases lay outside the gene matches. The CDR3 sequence is 13 residues long. Germline loops: CDR1 SGHRS, CDR2 YFSETQ.

The chain couples TRBV27 to TRBJ2-1, with 9 positions matching TRBD2. V gave up 1 base and J gave up 5 bases; unmatched junction bases: 9. The CDR3 contains 17 residues. Germline V gene lookup returns CDR1 MNHEY and CDR2 SMNVEV (reference sequence). DNA of the CDR3: TGTGCCAGCAGTTTATTAGCGGGGGCCAGACGAAACAATGAGCAGTTCTTC. Amino acid sequence: CASSLLAGARRNNEQFF.

The V call is TRBV5-1, the J call TRBJ1-3, with a weak D call TRBD1 (5 bases). Per germline, CDR1 SGHRS and CDR2 YFSETQ. Trimming took off 2 bases at V and 0 bases at J, with 9 bases between the two ends. CDR3 length: 15 amino acids. The CDR3 region has the DNA TGCGCCAGCAGCTTTTCAGGGTCCTCTGGAAACACCATATATTTT. Its translation: CASSFSGSSGNTIYF.

For this clone: One junction end disagrees with the germline gene, perhaps due to a read error. The rearrangement uses TRBV7-9 and TRBJ2-2; perhaps TRBD2 as D (6 bases). Germline assignment: CDR1 SEHNR and CDR2 FQNEAQ (reference sequence). The CDR3 runs 13 residues. This chain's CDR3 is CSSSPWGAGELFF. In DNA form, the CDR3 reads TGTTCCAGCAGCCCCTGGGGGGCCGGGGAGCTGTTTTTT.

Concerning this clone: A junction end diverges from the germline sequence, so it may reflect a read error. CDR3 sequence reads: CASSLGLNNEQFF. The CDR3 nucleotides read TGCGCCAGCAGTTTGGGACTCAACAATGAGCAGTTCTTC. The chain is built from TRBV5-1 and TRBJ2-1; possible D gene TRBD2, 6 bases. Germline V gives CDR1 SGHRS, CDR2 YFSETQ. There are 13 residues in the CDR3.

J is TRBJ2-7 and V is TRBV5-8; TRBD2 agrees at 8 bases. Trimming at V came to 3 bases and at J to 0 bases, leaving 8 bases not matched to a gene. The germline gives CDR1 SGHTS, CDR2 YDEGEE. This CDR3 contains 16 residues. This chain's CDR3 is CASSYGAGDSSYEQYF. The CDR3 DNA follows: TGTGCCAGCAGCTACGGAGCGGGGGATAGCTCCTACGAGCAGTACTTC.

The chain links TRBV6-1 to TRBJ2-7; TRBD1 aligns across 8 bases. CDR3 length: 14 amino acids. J gave up 0 bases and V 5 bases, and 3 bases lay outside the gene matches. Germline loops: CDR1 MNHNS, CDR2 SASEGT. The CDR3 nucleotides are TGTGCCAGCAGTCAAGACAGGGGCTCCTACGAGCAGTACTTC. Its protein product is CASSQDRGSYEQYF.